This T cell receptor beta chain was observed in a study of neoadjuvant anti-PD-1 for oral cavity cancer. Study information: Patients without progression got a fourth dose around day 43.

General observations from the study: Each response group had just a few patients in TCR analyses.

Blood libraries mostly used 400 to 500 ng genomic DNA, six replicates each. The method was immunoSEQ multiplex PCR; TCRdb's version includes in-frame clones alone and lacks a portion of them. The repertoire holds around 30,000 clones, about 83% seen once, with 3.5% in the top ten. Regarding this clone: Its antigen remains unknown.

J lost 4 bases, V lost 8 bases, and 10 bases had no gene match. The CDR3 has 14 residues. The germline CDR1 and CDR2 sequences are LNHDA and SQIVND (reference sequence). The receptor was derived from a person aged 40 to 85 with oral cavity squamous cell carcinoma. The chain couples TRBV19 to TRBJ1-2, with TRBD1 identical over 7 bases. Sequencing was performed on PBMCs, taken before nivolumab (anti-PD-1) treatment. CDR3 protein: CASGTQGVGYGYTF. DNA for the CDR3: TGTGCCAGTGGGACCCAGGGGGTAGGCTATGGCTACACCTTC.